Listed below are T cell receptor beta chains from one sample, sequenced in a study of T cell responses to AZD1222 COVID-19 vaccine. The method was immunoSEQ multiplex PCR; TCRdb's version includes in-frame clones alone and lacks a portion of them. Of about 130,000 clones in the sample, 80% to 90% were seen once. The starting material was peripheral blood, obtained on day 0 of AZD1222 vaccination. The receptors were gathered from an adult in good health. Each CDR3 is given without its conserved first and last residue.

11,TRBV5-1,TRBJ2-7,ASRLAGTYEQY
13,TRBV29-1,TRBJ2-7,SAGMEGIGSYEQY
11,TRBV27,TRBJ1-1,ASNAGGSTEAF
15,TRBV4-1,TRBJ1-2,ASSRVGYLARNYGYT
9,TRBV7-3,TRBJ2-2,ASSADSELF
13,TRBV9,TRBJ2-5,ASSVSSGGRGTQY
13,TRBV6-5,TRBJ1-6,ASSYLGQWNSPLH
16,TRBV19,TRBJ2-2,ASSTPHLGRLNTGELF
10,TRBV7-3,TRBJ2-3,ASSPGSDTQY
13,TRBV6-4,TRBJ1-1,ASSDNGQGSAEAF
10,TRBV7-3,TRBJ2-1,ASSLSRDEQF
12,TRBV27,TRBJ1-2,ASSFNGGYDGYT
11,TRBV7-8,TRBJ2-1,ASSLGAYNEQF
12,TRBV5-6,TRBJ1-4,ASRTGGSNEKLF
11,TRBV6-5,TRBJ1-1,ASNPLMDTEAF
14,TRBV5-5,TRBJ2-7,ASSLRAGTVSYEQY
12,TRBV30,TRBJ1-6,AWSVESNNSPLH
13,TRBV24-1,TRBJ2-7,ATSDAGALTYEQY
15,TRBV18,TRBJ1-5,ASSPEGQGYSNQPQH
15,TRBV19,TRBJ1-5,ASSIDLWGYGNQPQH
12,TRBV9,TRBJ2-7,ASSRGTDVGEQY
11,TRBV6-5,TRBJ2-2,ASSFTGTGELF
13,TRBV24-1,TRBJ2-5,ATGWASTGQETQY
14,TRBV11-3,TRBJ1-1,ASSQGTILMNTEAF
16,TRBV7-9,TRBJ2-4,ASSHGVMREAPLDIQY
14,TRBV7-3,TRBJ2-5,ASSPHGGASEETQY
11,TRBV11-2,TRBJ1-6,ASSSPYNSPLH
10,TRBV6-5,TRBJ1-1,ASSYGGTEAF
18,TRBV4-1,TRBJ2-7,ASSQDRSGGPAGLSYEQY
12,TRBV30,TRBJ1-6,AFGGGSYNSPLH
11,TRBV6-5,TRBJ2-5,ASTGQIQETQY
8,TRBV20-1,TRBJ1-2,SASTGPYT
13,TRBV11-3,TRBJ2-7,ASSLLSGSFHEQY
12,TRBV7-2,TRBJ1-2,ASSLDDRNYGYT
15,TRBV9,TRBJ2-5,ASSVGGIAGSQETQY
13,TRBV9,TRBJ2-7,ASSVGRGGPYEQY
14,TRBV11-2,TRBJ1-3,ASSSVRGSSGNTIY
11,TRBV12-3/TRBV12-4,TRBJ1-2,ASSLGSSYGYT
12,TRBV19,TRBJ2-5,ASSIGALRETQY
13,TRBV9,TRBJ1-4,ASSVGLGAGEKLF
13,TRBV9,TRBJ1-2,ASSDRSGTGIGYT
12,TRBV3-1/TRBV3-2,TRBJ2-3,ASSPPIVPDTQY
11,TRBV30,TRBJ1-2,AWSIQQGHGYT
17,TRBV9,TRBJ2-1,ASSVSVEGTGGSYNEQF
16,TRBV9,TRBJ2-2,ASSVAVGGGANTGELF
12,TRBV2,TRBJ1-1,ASMRTGPSTEAF
12,TRBV5-6,TRBJ2-7,ASRPLDTVSEQY
8,TRBV20-1,TRBJ1-1,SASQDGAF
14,TRBV5-8,TRBJ1-2,ASSLEDRAGVWGYT
13,TRBV7-3,TRBJ2-2,ASSLVNSDTGELF
13,TRBV6-2/TRBV6-3,TRBJ1-2,ASSYTDPGSYGYT
14,TRBV5-1,TRBJ2-7,ASSLGLAGGLYEQY
12,TRBV6-5,TRBJ1-2,ASTTGQGAYGYT
13,TRBV19,TRBJ2-4,ASSRAPGGRGIQY
12,TRBV11-2,TRBJ1-2,ASSFTQGVSGYT